This T cell receptor beta chain was retrieved from a study of cytomegalovirus exposure and HLA in healthy donors. Study-wide points: In the analysis, some V segments, TRBV6-2 and TRBV6-3 included, were excluded as indistinguishable.

The CDR3 is 17 amino acids. V was clipped by 1 base and J by 8 bases; unmatched bases: 13. Germline CDR1 SGHDT, CDR2 YYEEEE. PCR used 60 Vbeta primers and 13 Jbeta primers. This table comes from immunoSEQ multiplex PCR, and its TCRdb copy is limited to in-frame clones, with some not included. In the table there are some 160,000 clones, 80% to 90% of which are singletons. To note about this clone: What it binds is unknown.

This TCR was sampled from a boy between 2 and 15 years old in good health and CMV-seronegative. The sequenced material came from PBMCs. The chain uses TRBV5-6 and TRBJ1-1; 11 nucleotides align to TRBD1. CDR3 loop: CASSLWGTGGGLVEAFF. DNA for the CDR3: TGTGCCAGCAGCTTGTGGGGGACAGGGGGGGGACTTGTAGAAGCTTTCTTT.